This passage covers 20 T cell receptor beta chains from one sample sequenced in a study of blood T cell repertoires in COVID-19. The table came from immunoSEQ multiplex PCR; TCRdb's copy has only in-frame clones and leaves some out. The table has about 270,000 clones, about 87% seen once. The sequencing sample was made of PBMCs or T cells enriched from blood (not recorded which). These receptors were obtained from a woman between 45 and 60 years old who had recovered from COVID-19.

The chain employs TRBV6-5 and TRBJ1-5; 9 bases align to TRBD1. Trimming at V came to 10 bases and at J to 7 bases, leaving 8 bases not matched to a gene. The CDR3 consists of 13 residues. Germline V lookup: CDR1 MNHEY, CDR2 SVGAGI. The CDR3 region has the DNA TGTGCCACCTCGGGACAGGGATACCAGCCCCAGCATTTT. The encoded protein is CATSGQGYQPQHF.

This chain uses TRBV5-8 with TRBJ2-1, with 11 bases aligning to TRBD1. The CDR3 has 17 residues. CDR1 SGHTS and CDR2 YDEGEE come from the germline V gene. After removal of 4 bases from V and 8 bases from J, the junction contained 14 bases not matched to a gene. As DNA, the CDR3 is TGTGCCAGCAGCCGCGTCTTAGGACAGGGGGCTGGGTATGAGCAGTTCTTC. The encoded protein is CASSRVLGQGAGYEQFF. Full variable domain (rest looked up from reference TRBV5-8 and TRBJ2-1): EAGVTQSPTHLIKTRGQQATLRCSPISGHTSVYWYQQALGLGLQFLLWYDEGEERNRGNFPPRFSGRQFPNYSSELNVNALELEDSALYLCASSRVLGQGAGYEQFFGPGTRLTVL.

This clone was recorded a few times. The chain is built from TRBV2 and TRBJ2-7, with 14 bases identical to TRBD2. This CDR3 has 14 residues. Losses at the gene ends were 7 bases for V and 6 bases for J; bases not matched to a gene: 5. Germline CDR1 is SNHLY and CDR2 is FYNNEI. The DNA for the CDR3 is TGTGCCAGCACCCTCGGGACTAGCGGGAGCGAGCAGTACTTC. Translation: CASTLGTSGSEQYF.

This chain uses TRBV5-8 with TRBJ1-5; D unresolved. Germline-derived CDR1 and CDR2 are SGHTS and YDEGEE. This CDR3 has 15 amino acids. V was cut by 1 base and J by 0 bases, with 8 bases left in between. CDR3 DNA: TGTGCCAGCAGCTTGAAGCGTTATAGCAATCAGCCCCAGCATTTT. Protein: CASSLKRYSNQPQHF. The full variable domain, with the rest looked up from reference TRBV5-8 and TRBJ1-5, is EAGVTQSPTHLIKTRGQQATLRCSPISGHTSVYWYQQALGLGLQFLLWYDEGEERNRGNFPPRFSGRQFPNYSSELNVNALELEDSALYLCASSLKRYSNQPQHFGDGTRLSIL.

This sequence joins TRBV4-3 and TRBJ1-2, with D perhaps matching TRBD1 (5 bases). V lost 0 bases and J lost 8, with 10 bases in between. Germline lookup yields CDR1 LGHNA and CDR2 YSLEER. The CDR3 spans 13 residues. The CDR3 is CASSQEPGNGYTF. CDR3 DNA sequence: TGCGCCAGCAGCCAAGAGCCAGGGAACGGCTACACCTTC.

V is TRBV19 and J is TRBJ1-2; possibly TRBD1 for D (6 bases). The CDR3 is 16 amino acids. Trimming removed 4 bases from V and 4 bases from J, with 19 bases in between. In germline, CDR1 is LNHDA, CDR2 SQIVND (reference sequence). CDR3 amino acids: CASSKEGGPSTYGYTF. The CDR3 coding sequence is TGTGCCAGTAGTAAAGAAGGGGGTCCTAGTACCTATGGCTACACCTTC.

This chain uses TRBV5-1 with TRBJ1-5; D gene unclear. Germline CDR1 reads SGHRS; CDR2 reads YFSETQ. This CDR3 contains 14 residues. The V end lost 2 bases, the J end lost 2 bases, and 8 bases lay between the germline ends. The CDR3 coding sequence is TGCGCCAGCAGCTTAGGCAGCGGCAATCAGCCCCAGCATTTT. Translating gives CASSLGSGNQPQHF.

The chain is built from TRBV7-6 and TRBJ1-5; D perhaps matches TRBD1 (6 bases). With 4 bases removed from V and 6 bases from J, the gap between germline ends came to 10 bases. This CDR3 region has 13 residues. CDR1 is SGHVS and CDR2 is FNYEAQ in the germline V gene. CDR3 sequence: CASSSGDRQPQHF. In DNA, the CDR3 is TGTGCCAGCAGCTCAGGGGATCGTCAGCCCCAGCATTTT.

The chain uses TRBV7-9 and TRBJ1-5; 8 nucleotides match TRBD1. The V gene's germline CDR1 is SEHNR and CDR2 FQNEAQ (reference sequence). The CDR3 consists of 13 residues. V shed 6 bases, J shed 3 bases, and the junction held 1 base outside the gene matches. As DNA, the CDR3 is TGTGCCAGCAGACAGGGGGACAATCAGCCCCAGCATTTT. Its protein is CASRQGDNQPQHF.

J is TRBJ2-5 and V is TRBV15; 9 bases fit TRBD2. The junction had 8 bases not matched to a gene; V was cut back by 3 bases and J by 3 bases. This CDR3 is built from 16 residues. Germline CDR1 is LNHNV and CDR2 is YYDKDF (reference sequence). CDR3 residues: CATSRGAGGPEETQYF. The DNA of the CDR3 is TGTGCCACCAGCAGGGGGGCGGGAGGGCCGGAAGAGACCCAGTACTTC. Full variable domain (remainder filled in from reference TRBV15 and TRBJ2-5): DAMVIQNPRYQVTQFGKPVTLSCSQTLNHNVMYWYQQKSSQAPKLLFHYYDKDFNNEADTPDNFQSRRPNTSFCFLDIRSPGLGDTAMYLCATSRGAGGPEETQYFGPGTRLLVL.

This clone has a single count. The rearrangement uses TRBV7-3 and TRBJ2-5; 13 nucleotides agree with TRBD2. Germline assignment: CDR1 SGHTA and CDR2 FQGTGA. The CDR3 is 15 residues long. The ends lost 6 bases at V and 2 bases at J; junction bases unmatched: 3. CDR3 protein: CASRPGLAGQETQYF. CDR3 nucleotide sequence: TGTGCCAGCAGGCCGGGACTAGCGGGGCAAGAGACCCAGTACTTC. The whole variable domain, remainder taken from reference TRBV7-3 and TRBJ2-5, is GAGVSQTPSNKVTEKGKYVELRCDPISGHTALYWYRQSLGQGPEFLIYFQGTGAADDSGLPNDRFFAVRPEGSVSTLKIQRTERGDSAVYLCASRPGLAGQETQYFGPGTRLLVL.

The chain is built from TRBV19 and TRBJ2-6; maybe TRBD1 (5 bases). Trimming removed 7 bases from V and 1 base from J, with 8 bases in between. The length of the CDR3 is 14 residues. CDR1 and CDR2 (germline): LNHDA, SQIVND (reference sequence). The CDR3 reads CASTQGSGANVLTF. The CDR3 DNA reads as TGTGCCAGTACCCAGGGATCTGGGGCCAACGTCCTGACTTTC.

About this clone itself: An end of the junction does not agree with germline; a read error may underlie this. V is TRBV5-4 and J is TRBJ1-3, with 7 bases matching TRBD1. Germline V gene lookup returns CDR1 SGHNT and CDR2 YYREEE (reference sequence). CDR3 length: 13 amino acids. CDR3 DNA: TGTGCCAGCAGCTTGGAATCCGGACAGGCCTCCTCTTTT. Translating it yields CASSLESGQASSF.

V usage is TRBV5-1 and J usage is TRBJ2-5, with 13 bases fitting TRBD2. Per germline, CDR1 SGHRS and CDR2 YFSETQ. Trimming took 5 bases from V and 5 from J; bases not matched to a gene: 6. CDR3 length: 15 residues. CDR3 residues: CASRSGLAGAETQYF. The CDR3 region has the DNA TGCGCCAGCAGATCAGGACTAGCGGGAGCGGAGACCCAGTACTTC.

This sequence joins TRBV7-3 and TRBJ1-6, with D possibly TRBD1 on 6 matching bases. This CDR3 is built from 15 residues. V lost 2 bases and J lost 7, with 12 bases in between. Germline V gives CDR1 SGHTA, CDR2 FQGTGA. DNA of the CDR3: TGTGCCAGCAGCTTAGGGGCGGGGGGCAATTCACCCCTCCACTTT. Translated, it gives CASSLGAGGNSPLHF.

The genes are TRBV5-1 and TRBJ2-3, with D unclear. The length of the CDR3 is 16 residues. The V gene's germline CDR1 is SGHRS and CDR2 YFSETQ. V shed 4 bases and J shed 5 bases, with 20 bases lying between them. The CDR3 nucleotides read TGCGCCAGCAGCAGAGATAACCGGGTTAATCAAGATACGCAGTATTTT. Protein: CASSRDNRVNQDTQYF.

The chain recombines TRBV6-5 with TRBJ1-2; D ambiguous. Germline V CDR1 and CDR2: MNHEY, SVGAGI. V was clipped by 6 bases and J by 4 bases, with 12 bases between them. The CDR3 covers 13 residues. CDR3 nucleotides: TGTGCCAGCAGGACGGTAGACACCTATGGCTACACCTTC. This sequence encodes CASRTVDTYGYTF.

This chain uses TRBV19 with TRBJ1-3, with 8 nucleotides matching TRBD1. Trimming cost V 9 bases and J 6 bases; bases outside gene matches: 7. Germline V gene sequence: CDR1 LNHDA, CDR2 SQIVND (reference sequence). The CDR3 extends over 13 amino acids. The CDR3 region is CASGTGEENTIYF. The CDR3 DNA reads as TGTGCCAGCGGGACAGGAGAGGAAAACACCATATATTTT.

The chain employs TRBV24-1 and TRBJ2-3; D may be TRBD2 (5 bases). V gave up 0 bases and J gave up 0 bases, with 9 bases separating them. Germline V lookup: CDR1 KGHDR, CDR2 SFDVKD. The CDR3 spans 16 residues. The CDR3: CATSDLGRGSTDTQYF. The CDR3, as DNA: TGTGCCACCAGTGATTTGGGCCGGGGTAGCACAGATACGCAGTATTTT.

The chain carries TRBV5-1 and TRBJ1-5, with TRBD1 matching 11 bases. J lost 6 bases, V lost 4 bases, and 6 bases had no gene match. The CDR3 runs to 15 residues. Germline V gene data show CDR1 as SGHRS and CDR2 as YFSETQ. The CDR3 DNA reads TGCGCCAGCAGCCCCGGGACAGGGGGTATTCAGCCCCAGCATTTT. Translation gives CASSPGTGGIQPQHF.